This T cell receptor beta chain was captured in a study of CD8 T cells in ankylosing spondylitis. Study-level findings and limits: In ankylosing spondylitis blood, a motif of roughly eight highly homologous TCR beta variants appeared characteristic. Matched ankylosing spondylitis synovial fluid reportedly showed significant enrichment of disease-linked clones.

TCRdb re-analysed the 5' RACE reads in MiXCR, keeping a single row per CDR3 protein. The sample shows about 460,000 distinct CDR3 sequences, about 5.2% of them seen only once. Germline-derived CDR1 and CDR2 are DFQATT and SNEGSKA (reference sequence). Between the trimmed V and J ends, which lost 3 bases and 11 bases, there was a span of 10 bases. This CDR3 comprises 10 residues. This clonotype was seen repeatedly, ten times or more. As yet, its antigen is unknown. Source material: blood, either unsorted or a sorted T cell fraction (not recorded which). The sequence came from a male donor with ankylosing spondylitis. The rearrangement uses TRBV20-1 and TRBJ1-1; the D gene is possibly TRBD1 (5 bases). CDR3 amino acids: CSARISGAFF. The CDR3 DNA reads TGCAGTGCTAGGATTTCAGGGGCTTTCTTT.